The next 21 T cell receptor beta chains were all read from a single sample in a study of blood T cell repertoires in COVID-19. Some clones are missing from TCRdb's copy, which holds only in-frame ones; the method was immunoSEQ multiplex PCR. Found here are roughly 73,000 clones, roughly 89% of them singletons; the top ten hold about 9.1%. Source material: peripheral blood. The receptors shown here come from an elderly man with acute or convalescent COVID-19.

The chain is built from TRBV7-8 and TRBJ1-2; perhaps TRBD1 as D (5 bases). V was trimmed by 6 bases and J by 5 bases, leaving 13 bases between them. The CDR3 consists of 13 residues. Germline V gene data show CDR1 as SGHVS and CDR2 as FQNEAQ. For the CDR3, the DNA is TGTGCCAGCAGTCCGGACACTTCTTATGGCTACACCTTC. It yields the protein CASSPDTSYGYTF.

The V call is TRBV7-9, the J call TRBJ2-2, with a weak D call TRBD2 (5 bases). CDR3 size: 14 residues. Germline V CDR1 and CDR2: SEHNR, FQNEAQ (reference sequence). Trimming removed 5 bases from V and 6 bases from J, with 13 bases in between. In nucleotides, the CDR3 is TGTGCCAGCAGCGTTAGTGGACTGGCCGGGGAGCTGTTTTTT. Translated: CASSVSGLAGELFF.

The CDR3 coding sequence is TGTGCCAGCAGTTACTCGACAGGGGCCTATGGCTACACCTTC. This gives the protein CASSYSTGAYGYTF. The V call is TRBV6-5, the J call TRBJ1-2; TRBD1 matches at 8 bases. With V trimmed by 0 bases and J by 4 bases, 1 base remained unmatched. CDR1 is MNHEY and CDR2 is SVGAGI in the germline V gene. CDR3 length: 14 amino acids.

With respect to this clone: The same CDR3 also results from other DNA sequences found in this sample. This chain links TRBV18 with TRBJ2-5, with D possibly TRBD1 on 6 matching bases. CDR1 and CDR2 from the germline V gene are KGHSH and LQKENI. The CDR3 covers 13 residues. V was cut by 3 bases and J by 2 bases, with 7 bases left in between. The CDR3 here is CASSPDRQETQYF. The CDR3 DNA sequence: TGTGCCAGCTCACCCGACAGGCAAGAGACCCAGTACTTC.

For the CDR3, the DNA is TGCGCCAGCAGCCATGGCCCCGGGACTAGCTACGAGCAGTACTTC. This translates into CASSHGPGTSYEQYF. The chain carries TRBV4-1 and TRBJ2-7, with TRBD2 identical over 8 bases. V dropped 3 bases and J dropped 3; count of bases not matched to a gene: 7. There are 15 residues in the CDR3. The germline CDR1 and CDR2 sequences are MGHRA and YSYEKL.

The J gene is TRBJ1-5, the V gene TRBV7-2; D is unresolved. Between the trimmed V and J ends, which lost 2 bases and 11 bases, there was a span of 22 bases. The germline CDR1 and CDR2 sequences are SGHTA and FQGNSA. This CDR3 is built from 16 residues. In nucleotides, the CDR3 is TGTGCCAGCAGCTTACAAACTGGAGCATTATCAAAGGCCCAGCATTTT. Translating gives CASSLQTGALSKAQHF.

The chain couples TRBV25-1 to TRBJ2-5, with 9 positions matching TRBD1. CDR3 length: 13 amino acids. The V segment lost 4 bases and the J segment 4 bases; nucleotides outside the gene matches: 1. Per the germline V gene, CDR1 is MGHDK and CDR2 is SYGVNS. CDR3 amino acids: CASSVGQGETQYF. CDR3 nucleotide sequence: TGTGCCAGCAGTGTGGGACAGGGAGAGACCCAGTACTTC.

J is TRBJ1-1 and V is TRBV11-2; D unresolved. The length of the CDR3 is 15 residues. From germline, CDR1 is SGHAT and CDR2 FQNNGV. Trimming removed 1 base at V and 0 bases at J, with 9 bases between. The CDR3: CASSLAEGLNTEAFF. The CDR3 region has the DNA TGTGCCAGCAGCTTAGCTGAGGGATTGAACACTGAAGCTTTCTTT.

The chain joins TRBV4-1 to TRBJ2-7; TRBD1 aligns across 9 bases. Per the germline V gene, CDR1 is MGHRA and CDR2 is YSYEKL. This CDR3 region has 15 residues. J was trimmed by 3 bases and V by 1 base; bases with no gene match: 4. The CDR3 loop reads CASSQGTGAVYEQYF. Here the CDR3 DNA reads TGCGCCAGCAGCCAAGGGACAGGGGCGGTCTACGAGCAGTACTTC.

V is TRBV2 and J is TRBJ2-5; TRBD2 might be the D (5 bases). V gave up 8 bases and J gave up 2 bases, with 9 bases separating them. CDR1 and CDR2 from the germline V gene are SNHLY and FYNNEI. The CDR3 sequence is 12 residues long. The chain's CDR3 is CASGGGQETQYF. The DNA of the CDR3 is TGTGCCAGCGGAGGCGGGCAAGAGACCCAGTACTTC. The full variable domain, completed using reference TRBV2 and TRBJ2-5, is EPEVTQTPSHQVTQMGQEVILRCVPISNHLYFYWYRQILGQKVEFLVSFYNNEISEKSEIFDDQFSVERPDGSNFTLKIRSTKLEDSAMYFCASGGGQETQYFGPGTRLLVL.

V is TRBV28 and J is TRBJ1-1; possible D gene TRBD1, 6 bases. This CDR3 comprises 16 residues. Per the germline V gene, CDR1 is MDHEN and CDR2 is SYDVKM. Trimming pared 4 bases from V and 6 bases from J, leaving 21 bases between. The CDR3 here is CASSSGGSGLISEAFF. DNA for the CDR3: TGTGCCAGCAGTTCGGGGGGCTCAGGGCTCATCTCTGAAGCTTTCTTT.

The chain carries TRBV10-3 and TRBJ1-2, with a weak D call TRBD1 (5 bases). The CDR3 consists of 12 residues. Germline lookup yields CDR1 ENHRY and CDR2 SYGVKD. V was cut by 3 bases and J by 6 bases, with 8 bases left in between. The CDR3 sequence: CAISEGEDGYTF. For the CDR3, the DNA is TGTGCCATCAGTGAAGGGGAGGATGGCTACACCTTC.

V gene TRBV27 combines with J gene TRBJ1-2, with TRBD1 matching over 9 bases. CDR3 size: 16 residues. After removal of 6 bases from V and 2 bases from J, the junction contained 10 bases not matched to a gene. Per the germline V gene, CDR1 is MNHEY and CDR2 is SMNVEV (reference sequence). CDR3 in DNA: TGTGCCAGCAGACCAAACTCGGGACAGGGAAACTATGGCTACACCTTC. Its translation is CASRPNSGQGNYGYTF.

The rearrangement uses TRBV11-2 and TRBJ2-2; 9 nucleotides agree with TRBD1. Per the germline V gene, CDR1 is SGHAT and CDR2 is FQNNGV. CDR3 size: 14 residues. The V segment lost 5 bases and the J segment 6 bases; nucleotides outside the gene matches: 4. CDR3 in amino acids: CASSLQGAAGELFF. In DNA, the CDR3 is TGTGCCAGCAGCCTACAGGGGGCAGCCGGGGAGCTGTTTTTT.

V is TRBV5-6 and J is TRBJ1-1, with TRBD1 identical over 7 bases. Germline lookup yields CDR1 SGHDT and CDR2 YYEEEE. Germline trimming cut 2 bases from V and 5 bases from J; bases unmatched to any gene: 12. The CDR3 has 16 amino acids. DNA of the CDR3: TGTGCCAGCAGCTTAATTCCGGGCAGGGGGGAGACTGAAGCTTTCTTT. It specifies CASSLIPGRGETEAFF.

This rearrangement joins TRBV19 to TRBJ2-5, with TRBD1 matching 10 bases. Germline V gene lookup returns CDR1 LNHDA and CDR2 SQIVND (reference sequence). This CDR3 has 16 residues. J lost 6 bases, V lost 4 bases, and 11 bases had no gene match. CDR3 residues: CASSTTGTGVGKTQYF. DNA of the CDR3: TGTGCCAGTAGTACAACCGGGACAGGGGTTGGAAAGACCCAGTACTTC.

The genes are TRBV7-2 and TRBJ1-3; 9 nucleotides align to TRBD1. The junction had 1 base not matched to a gene; V was cut back by 2 bases and J by 2 bases. CDR3 length: 15 amino acids. The V gene's germline CDR1 is SGHTA and CDR2 FQGNSA. The DNA of the CDR3 is TGTGCCAGCAGCTTAAGGACAGGGGCTGGAAACACCATATATTTT. Its protein product is CASSLRTGAGNTIYF.

This chain connects TRBV27 to TRBJ2-3, with unresolved D. The CDR3 runs to 14 residues. V lost 5 bases, J lost 2 bases, and 11 bases lay in between. Germline assignment: CDR1 MNHEY and CDR2 SMNVEV (reference sequence). This CDR3 is CASSAWSYTDTQYF. Written as DNA, the CDR3 is TGTGCCAGCAGTGCCTGGAGTTACACAGATACGCAGTATTTT.

The chain has TRBV2 and TRBJ2-7, with D unresolved. V was cut by 3 bases and J by 3 bases, with 12 bases left in between. This CDR3 has 14 residues. Looked up from germline, CDR1 is SNHLY and CDR2 is FYNNEI. This CDR3 is CASSDGQANYEQYF. The CDR3 region has the DNA TGTGCCAGCAGTGATGGGCAGGCAAACTACGAGCAGTACTTC.

The J gene is TRBJ2-7, the V gene TRBV5-6, with a weak D call TRBD1 (6 bases). Trimming removed 1 base at V and 0 bases at J, with 14 bases between. Germline CDR1 and CDR2: SGHDT and YYEEEE. The CDR3 sequence is 16 residues long. The CDR3 sequence is CASSLKDRYFSYEQYF. CDR3 DNA: TGTGCCAGCAGCTTGAAGGACAGATACTTCTCCTACGAGCAGTACTTC.

The rearrangement joins TRBV30 to TRBJ1-2, with 11 bases aligning to TRBD1. This CDR3 spans 14 amino acids. V shed 2 bases, J shed 4 bases, and the junction held 3 bases outside the gene matches. In germline, CDR1 is GTSNPN, CDR2 SVGIG (reference sequence). CDR3 DNA: TGTGCCTGGAGTCCCGGGACAGGGGGCTATGGCTACACCTTC. Its protein product is CAWSPGTGGYGYTF.